This T cell receptor beta chain was captured by sequencing in a study of blood T cell repertoires in COVID-19. About this clone: At one end the junction does not follow the germline gene, possibly because of a read error.

The CDR3 has 16 amino acids. Germline V gives CDR1 SGHDN, CDR2 FVKESK. Sequenced by immunoSEQ multiplex PCR; TCRdb stores in-frame clones only, minus some. The sample lists around 400,000 clones, around 87% seen once, with approximately 2.4% in the top ten. This receptor was obtained from a woman aged 55-69 years with COVID-19, enrolled during active disease. Sequenced material: peripheral blood. The J gene is TRBJ1-4, the V gene TRBV14, with 8 bases identical to TRBD1. The CDR3 sequence is CASSPREGQAGEKLFF. Here the CDR3 DNA reads TGTGCCAGCAGTCCCCGCGAGGGACAGGCCGGAGAAAAGCTGTTTTTT.